This T cell receptor beta chain was documented in a study of radiotherapy plus CTLA-4 blockade in lung cancer. Findings of the study overall: Expansion in blood of tumor-derived TCR clones was seen after radiotherapy plus ipilimumab.

V was cut by 5 bases and J by 0 bases, with 14 bases left in between. The CDR3 length is 15 residues. CDR1 and CDR2 from the germline V gene are MDHEN and SYDVKM. This clone was seen a few times. The antigen is unknown. Some clones are missing from TCRdb's copy, which holds only in-frame ones; the method was immunoSEQ multiplex PCR. Here the sample spans about 98,000 clones, 82% being singletons. The sequence came from a human donor with non-small cell lung cancer who had a partial response to radiotherapy plus ipilimumab. The sample here was peripheral blood, taken from a patient treated with radiotherapy plus ipilimumab. The V call is TRBV28, the J call TRBJ2-7, with D perhaps matching TRBD1 (5 bases). This CDR3 reads CASSELDSVSYEQYF. The CDR3 DNA reads as TGTGCCAGCAGTGAACTCGACAGCGTCTCCTACGAGCAGTACTTC.